A selection of T cell receptor beta chains follows, all from one sample in a study of cytomegalovirus exposure and HLA in healthy donors. Clones were sequenced by immunoSEQ multiplex PCR, and TCRdb holds only the in-frame ones, with some missing. The repertoire includes over 130,000 clones, approximately 67% of them detected once, and 6.5% sits in the top ten. The specimen sequenced was PBMCs. These receptors were obtained from a woman aged 55-69 years in good health and CMV-seronegative. Each CDR3 is given with its conserved first and last residue. A D gene is named only where the DNA matches it firmly. Clone size, where shown, is once, few, many, or a class for clones that have expanded.

>.|TRBJ2-7|TRBV5-1|.|14
TGCGCCAGCAGCTTGGAATCAGGGTGGCGCGAGCAGTACTTC
CASSLESGWREQYF
>.|TRBJ1-3|TRBV29-1|.|15
TGCAGCGTTACGGGGGGGGACGGATCTGGAAACACCATATATTTT
CSVTGGDGSGNTIYF
>.|TRBJ2-1|TRBV10-3|once|14
TGTGCCATCAGTACAGGGACAAGCGGTAATGAGCAGTTCTTC
CAISTGTSGNEQFF
>.|TRBJ1-2|TRBV7-2|.|15
TGTGCCAGCAGCTTAGCGGGGCCTACTAACTATGGCTACACCTTC
CASSLAGPTNYGYTF
>.|TRBJ2-1|TRBV29-1|once|12
TGCAGCGTTGGGGGTGACAGGTACGAGCAGTTCTTC
CSVGGDRYEQFF
>TRBD2|TRBJ2-3|TRBV5-1|few|18
TGCGCCAGCAGCTTGAGAAGACTAGCGGGGGGGTGGACAGATACGCAGTATTTT
CASSLRRLAGGWTDTQYF
>.|TRBJ1-2|TRBV28|.|13
TGTGCCAGCAGTTTCTCTAGATACTATGGCTACACCTTC
CASSFSRYYGYTF
>TRBD1|TRBJ2-3|TRBV7-2|.|15
TGTGCCAGCAGCCGGCCGGGACAGGGCTTCTTGGGGCAGTATTTT
CASSRPGQGFLGQYF
>.|TRBJ2-3|TRBV11-3|.|13
TGTGCCAGCAGCTTAACTAGCACAGATACGCAGTATTTT
CASSLTSTDTQYF
>.|TRBJ1-3|TRBV7-9|once|14
TGTGCCAGCAGCTTCGACAGACCTGGAAACACCATATATTTT
CASSFDRPGNTIYF
>TRBD2|TRBJ2-1|TRBV28|once|15
TGTGCCAGCACCCTCGGGGGGGTTTCCTACAATGAGCAGTTCTTC
CASTLGGVSYNEQFF
>.|TRBJ2-3|TRBV13|.|15
TGTGCCAGCAGCTTAGACGGGGGGCTTACAGATACGCAGTATTTT
CASSLDGGLTDTQYF
>.|TRBJ1-4|TRBV7-2|.|14
TGTGCCAGCAGCCCGGGAGGGAGGGATGAAAAACTGTTTTTT
CASSPGGRDEKLFF
>TRBD2|TRBJ2-5|TRBV19|.|17
TGTGCCAGTAGAGGCACACCGGGACTAGCGGGGCTTGAGGCCCAGTACTTC
CASRGTPGLAGLEAQYF
>.|TRBJ1-6|TRBV28|.|15
TGTGCCAGCAGTCCGTTGGGAGGGTATAATTCACCCCTCCACTTT
CASSPLGGYNSPLHF
>.|TRBJ2-3|TRBV5-1|.|14
TGCGCCAGCAGCTTGGATAGCGGCACAGATACGCAGTATTTT
CASSLDSGTDTQYF
>TRBD2|TRBJ2-3|TRBV7-2|few|18
TGTGCCAGCAGCTTAGCTGCGGGGGGCGCCACTAGCACAGATACGCAGTATTTT
CASSLAAGGATSTDTQYF
>TRBD1|TRBJ1-2|TRBV7-9|.|13
TGTGCCAGCAGCTTAACAGGGGATTATGGCTACACCTTC
CASSLTGDYGYTF
>.|TRBJ1-2|TRBV29-1|.|12
TGCAGCGCTCTAGAGGGTACCGGTGGCTACACCTTC
CSALEGTGGYTF
>.|TRBJ2-1|TRBV6-5|.|13
TGTGCCAGCAGTTACTCGGGAGGCTATGAGCAGTTCTTC
CASSYSGGYEQFF
>TRBD2|TRBJ2-5|TRBV28|.|16
TGTGCCAGCAGTTTGGTTCTAGCGGGGGGGCAAGAGACCCAGTACTTC
CASSLVLAGGQETQYF
>.|TRBJ2-7|TRBV11-2|.|13
TGTGCCAGCAGCTTAGGACAAACCTACGAGCAGTACTTC
CASSLGQTYEQYF
>TRBD1|TRBJ1-1|TRBV7-3|.|12
TGTGCCAGCAGCTTGGACAGGGGAATAGCTTTCTTT
CASSLDRGIAFF
>TRBD2|TRBJ2-2|TRBV6-4|.|15
TGTGCCAGCAGCCTACTAGCGGGAGTCACCGGGGAGCTGTTTTTT
CASSLLAGVTGELFF
>TRBD1|TRBJ2-7|TRBV6-6|once|11
TGTGCCACCGGACAGGGGAACGAGCAGTACTTC
CATGQGNEQYF
>.|TRBJ1-1|TRBV7-9|.|14
TGTGCCAGCAGCTTAGGCAGGGGATCCACTGAAGCTTTCTTT
CASSLGRGSTEAFF
>TRBD2|TRBJ2-3|TRBV7-2|.|18
TGTGCCAGCAGCTTCCCCATGGGACTAGCGGGAGGCACAGATACGCAGTATTTT
CASSFPMGLAGGTDTQYF
>TRBD1|TRBJ1-5|TRBV10-1|.|14
TGCGCCAGCGGGGGACAGGGGCTATATCAGCCCCAGCATTTT
CASGGQGLYQPQHF
>TRBD1|TRBJ2-1|TRBV5-4|.|15
TGTGCCAGCAGTCGAGCCGGGACAGGATACAATGAGCAGTTCTTC
CASSRAGTGYNEQFF
>TRBD2|TRBJ2-1|TRBV6-5|.|15
TGTGCCAGCAGACAGTGGGGGGGTTCCTACAATGAGCAGTTCTTC
CASRQWGGSYNEQFF
>.|TRBJ1-6|TRBV7-2|.|13
TGTGCCAGCAGCCTCTTCTATAATTCACCCCTCCACTTT
CASSLFYNSPLHF
>.|TRBJ1-5|TRBV27|.|14
TGTGCCAGCAGTTTCCAGGCTAGCAATCAGCCCCAGCATTTT
CASSFQASNQPQHF
>TRBD2|TRBJ2-2|TRBV10-2|.|14
TGCGCCAGTAAACCCGGGACTAGCACCGGGGAGCTGTTTTTT
CASKPGTSTGELFF
>TRBD1|TRBJ1-4|TRBV5-4|few|14
TGTGCCAGCAGCCACGGACAGGGGGATGAAAAACTGTTTTTT
CASSHGQGDEKLFF
>TRBD2|TRBJ2-5|TRBV5-6|.|13
TGTGCCAGCAGCTTGGCCAGCGGGGCACCCCAGTACTTC
CASSLASGAPQYF
>.|TRBJ1-5|TRBV28|.|14
TGTGCCAGCAAATTGGGAGTCGGCAATCAGCCCCAGCATTTT
CASKLGVGNQPQHF
>.|TRBJ2-1|TRBV9|few|16
TGTGCCAGCAGCGTGGAGCAGGGGACCCTGGGCAATGAGCAGTTCTTC
CASSVEQGTLGNEQFF
>.|TRBJ1-2|TRBV7-8|.|13
TGTGCCAGCAGCGAGGGGGTCAACTATGGCTACACCTTC
CASSEGVNYGYTF
>.|TRBJ1-4|TRBV5-1|.|15
TGCGCCAGCAGCTCCGGACGGGGGGGCAATGAAAAACTGTTTTTT
CASSSGRGGNEKLFF
>.|TRBJ2-7|TRBV7-8|.|15
TGTGCCAGCAGCTTAGCACCGAGACAGAAATACGAGCAGTACTTC
CASSLAPRQKYEQYF
>TRBD1|TRBJ1-4|TRBV29-1|.|12
TGCAGCGCGAGACAGGGCCAAATGTTGGAGTTTTTT
CSARQGQMLEFF
>.|TRBJ2-1|TRBV7-7|.|14
TGTGCTAGCAGCCCTACCGGGGCCTACAATGAGCAGTTCTTC
CASSPTGAYNEQFF
>TRBD2|TRBJ2-7|TRBV5-1|once|15
TGCGCCAGCAGAGAATCGAGCGGGAGGTCCTACGAGCAGTACTTC
CASRESSGRSYEQYF
>TRBD1|TRBJ1-1|TRBV7-2|once|17
TGTGCCAGCAGCTTATTCTCCTCAGGGGGCGCGGGCACTGAAGCTTTCTTT
CASSLFSSGGAGTEAFF
>TRBD2|TRBJ2-5|TRBV7-8|.|17
TGTGCCAGCAGCCCTACTAGCGGGGGGCCCCAGAAAGAGACCCAGTACTTC
CASSPTSGGPQKETQYF
>.|TRBJ2-7|TRBV4-2|.|15
TGTGCCAGCAGCCTAGTACCGGGTCCGGACTACGAGCAGTACTTC
CASSLVPGPDYEQYF
>.|TRBJ2-1|TRBV5-5|.|13
TGTGCCAGCAGCTGGCCCGCGGGGACTGAGCAGTTCTTC
CASSWPAGTEQFF
>TRBD2|TRBJ2-1|TRBV7-2|.|17
TGTGCCAGCAGCTCCCAGGGACTACCGAGCTCCTACAATGAGCAGTTCTTC
CASSSQGLPSSYNEQFF
>TRBD2|TRBJ2-5|TRBV7-9|.|16
TGTTCCAGCAGCTTAGCGGGACTTTCGTACCAAGAGACCCAGTACTTC
CSSSLAGLSYQETQYF
>TRBD1|TRBJ1-3|TRBV10-3|.|14
TGTGCCATCAGTGGGACAGGGTACGGAAACACCATATATTTT
CAISGTGYGNTIYF
>.|TRBJ1-3|TRBV5-4|.|15
TGTGCCAGCAGCTTGGGAGGGAACTCTGGAAACACCATATATTTT
CASSLGGNSGNTIYF
>TRBD1|TRBJ1-4|TRBV19|.|15
TGTGCCAGTAGTATGGCGACAGGGGGCACTGAAAAACTGTTTTTT
CASSMATGGTEKLFF
>TRBD1|TRBJ1-3|TRBV7-2|.|16
TGTGCCAGCAGCCCCCACAGGGGTGGGTCGGGAAACACCATATATTTT
CASSPHRGGSGNTIYF
>.|TRBJ1-2|TRBV27|.|13
TGTGCCAGCAGGCGGGGTGACGGCTATGGCTACACCTTC
CASRRGDGYGYTF
>.|TRBJ1-5|TRBV6-5|.|15
TGTGCCAGCAGTTACTCTGGGGGCGGGGGTCAGCCCCAGCATTTT
CASSYSGGGGQPQHF
>TRBD1|TRBJ1-6|TRBV7-2|few|17
TGTGCCAGCAGCTTAGTCCCCTCGGGACAGGGGTATTCACCCCTCCACTTT
CASSLVPSGQGYSPLHF
>TRBD1|TRBJ1-1|TRBV5-4|.|15
TGTGCCAGCAGTCCATCCCAGGGGGGAAGCACTGAAGCTTTCTTT
CASSPSQGGSTEAFF
>TRBD1|TRBJ2-7|TRBV6-1|.|13
TGTGCCAGCAGGCGGACAGGGCTCTACGAGCAGTACTTC
CASRRTGLYEQYF
>.|TRBJ2-5|TRBV27|.|15
TGTGCCAGCAGTCCTACCACCGGGGTCAGAGAGACCCAGTACTTC
CASSPTTGVRETQYF
>TRBD1|TRBJ2-5|TRBV19|.|17
TGTGCCAGTAATACTTCCGGGACAGGGACATACAAGAGGACCCAGTACTTC
CASNTSGTGTYKRTQYF